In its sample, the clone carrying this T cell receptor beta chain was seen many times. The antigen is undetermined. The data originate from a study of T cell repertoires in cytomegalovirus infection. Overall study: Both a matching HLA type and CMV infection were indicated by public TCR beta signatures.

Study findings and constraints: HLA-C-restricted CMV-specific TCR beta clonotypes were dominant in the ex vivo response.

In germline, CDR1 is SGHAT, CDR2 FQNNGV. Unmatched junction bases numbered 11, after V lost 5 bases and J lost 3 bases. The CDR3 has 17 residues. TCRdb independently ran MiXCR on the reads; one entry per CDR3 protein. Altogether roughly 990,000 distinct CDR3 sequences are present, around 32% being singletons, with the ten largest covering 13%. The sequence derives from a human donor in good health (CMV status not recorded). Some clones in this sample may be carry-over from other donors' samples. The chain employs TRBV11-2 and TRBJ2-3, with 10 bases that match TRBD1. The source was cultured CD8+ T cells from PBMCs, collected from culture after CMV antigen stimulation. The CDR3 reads CASSALGDRGGTDTQYF. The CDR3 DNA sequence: TGTGCCAGCAGCGCCCTCGGGGACAGGGGCGGGACAGATACGCAGTATTTT.